The entry below gives a single T cell receptor beta chain sequence along with its context. V trimming: 8 bases; J trimming: 3 bases; junction bases outside the gene matches: 10. The CDR3 is 14 residues long. CDR1 is MNHEY and CDR2 is SVGAGI in the germline V gene. The data were produced by immunoSEQ multiplex PCR, yet TCRdb's version contains in-frame clones alone and is incomplete. The sample shows a few hundred thousand clones, 89% of them seen only once. Participant age was roughly 18 to 89 years, and participants resided in 25 or so US areas. The data belong to a study of blood T cell repertoires in COVID-19.

Source material: PBMCs or T cells enriched from blood (not recorded which). The receptor was derived from a woman between 40 and 50 years old who had recovered from COVID-19. The gene calls are TRBV6-5 and TRBJ2-7, with 7 bases identical to TRBD2. In DNA form, the CDR3 reads TGTGCCAGCTGGTTGGGGGGAGGGCTCTACGAGCAGTACTTC. It is translated as CASWLGGGLYEQYF.